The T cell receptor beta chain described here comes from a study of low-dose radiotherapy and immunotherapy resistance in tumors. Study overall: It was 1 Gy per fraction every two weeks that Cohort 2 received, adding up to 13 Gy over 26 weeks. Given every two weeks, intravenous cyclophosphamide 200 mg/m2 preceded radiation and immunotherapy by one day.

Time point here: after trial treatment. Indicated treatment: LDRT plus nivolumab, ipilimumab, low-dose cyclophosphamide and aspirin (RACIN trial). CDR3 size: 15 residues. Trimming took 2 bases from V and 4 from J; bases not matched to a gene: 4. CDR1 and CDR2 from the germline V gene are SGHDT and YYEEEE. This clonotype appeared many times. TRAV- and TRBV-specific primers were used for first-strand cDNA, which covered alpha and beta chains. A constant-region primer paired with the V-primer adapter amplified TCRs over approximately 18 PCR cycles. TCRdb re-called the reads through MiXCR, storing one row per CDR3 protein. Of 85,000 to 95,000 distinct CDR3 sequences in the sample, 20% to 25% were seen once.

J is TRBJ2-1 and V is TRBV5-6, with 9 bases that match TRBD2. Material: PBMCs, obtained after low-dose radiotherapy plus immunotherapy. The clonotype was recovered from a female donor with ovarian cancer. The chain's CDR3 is CASSFSGRPYNEQFF. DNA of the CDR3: TGTGCCAGCAGCTTTAGCGGGAGACCTTACAATGAGCAGTTCTTC.